One sample yielded the 2 T cell receptor beta chains listed below, sequenced in a study of blood T cell repertoires in COVID-19. Only in-frame clones appear in the TCRdb table, and some are missing; sequencing was by immunoSEQ multiplex PCR. The sample gives under 350,000 clones, 65% to 90% of which show up once; about 7% is in the top ten. Sequencing was carried out using peripheral blood. The source of these receptors is a human donor in a cohort sampled during active COVID-19.

The V gene is TRBV19, the J gene TRBJ2-1; D uncertain. The germline V gene has CDR1 LNHDA and CDR2 SQIVND (reference sequence). V lost 4 bases and J 2 bases, leaving 12 bases between the germline ends. This CDR3 spans 15 amino acids. The CDR3 DNA reads as TGTGCCAGTAGTAGGCGCCAGGCCACCTACAATGAGCAGTTCTTC. Translation gives CASSRRQATYNEQFF. The complete variable domain, with remaining parts taken from reference TRBV19 and TRBJ2-1, reads DGGITQSPKYLFRKEGQNVTLSCEQNLNHDAMYWYRQDPGQGLRLIYYSQIVNDFQKGDIAEGYSVSREKKESFPLTVTSAQKNPTAFYLCASSRRQATYNEQFFGPGTRLTVL.

V usage is TRBV11-2 and J usage is TRBJ2-2; a weak D match, TRBD2 (6 bases). Between the trimmed V and J ends, which lost 6 bases and 0 bases, there was a span of 11 bases. There are 15 residues in the CDR3. The V gene's germline CDR1 is SGHAT and CDR2 FQNNGV. The CDR3: CASRPGGANTGELFF. The CDR3 bases are TGTGCCAGCAGACCTGGCGGGGCGAACACCGGGGAGCTGTTTTTT.